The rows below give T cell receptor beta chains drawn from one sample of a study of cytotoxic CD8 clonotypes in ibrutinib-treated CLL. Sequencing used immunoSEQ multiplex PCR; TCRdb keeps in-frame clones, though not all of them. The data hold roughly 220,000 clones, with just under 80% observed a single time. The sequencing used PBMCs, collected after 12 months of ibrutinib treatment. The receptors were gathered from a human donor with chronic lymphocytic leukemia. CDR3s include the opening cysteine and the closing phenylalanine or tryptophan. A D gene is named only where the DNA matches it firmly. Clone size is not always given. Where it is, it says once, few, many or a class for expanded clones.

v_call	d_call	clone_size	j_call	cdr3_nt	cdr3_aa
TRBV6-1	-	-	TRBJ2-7	TGTGCCAGCAGATTACAAGGACTGAGCTCCTACGAGCAGTACTTC	CASRLQGLSSYEQYF
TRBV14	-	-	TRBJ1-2	TGTGCCAGCAGCCCCCCGTCTAGGGTTCTATGGGATGGCTACACCTTC	CASSPPSRVLWDGYTF
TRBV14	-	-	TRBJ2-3	TGTGCCAGCAGCCTCAGGGAAATTAGCACAGATACGCAGTATTTT	CASSLREISTDTQYF
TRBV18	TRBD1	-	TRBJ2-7	TGTGCCAGCTCACCTCAAGGGACAGGGCCCCTTGTCTACGAGCAGTACTTC	CASSPQGTGPLVYEQYF
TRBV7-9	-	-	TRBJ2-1	TGTGCCAGCAGCTTAGGTTCTAGATACAATGAGCAGTTCTTC	CASSLGSRYNEQFF
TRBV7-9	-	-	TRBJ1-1	TGTGCCAGCAGCTTATACCAGGGGCAAAGGAACACTGAAGCTTTCTTT	CASSLYQGQRNTEAFF
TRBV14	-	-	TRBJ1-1	TGTGCCAGCAGCCGGACGGGTTGGACAGTGGGCACTGAAGCTTTCTTT	CASSRTGWTVGTEAFF
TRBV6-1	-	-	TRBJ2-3	TGTGCCAGCAGTGACAGGGACGGAAGCACAGATACGCAGTATTTT	CASSDRDGSTDTQYF
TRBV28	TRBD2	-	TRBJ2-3	TGTGCCAGCAGTAAACCGGGACTAGCGGGAGGCACAGATACGCAGTATTTT	CASSKPGLAGGTDTQYF
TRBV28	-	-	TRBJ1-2	TGTGCCAGCAGTCCCCCCAGGGGCAGGGACGTTGGCTACACCTTC	CASSPPRGRDVGYTF
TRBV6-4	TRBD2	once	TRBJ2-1	TGTGCCAGCAGTGACACTACATCTAGCGGCGATGAGCAGTTCTTC	CASSDTTSSGDEQFF
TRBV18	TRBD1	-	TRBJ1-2	TGTGCCAGCTCACCCACGGAGGGACAGATCTATGGCTACACCTTC	CASSPTEGQIYGYTF
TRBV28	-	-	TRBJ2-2	TGTGCCAGCAGCCCACAGGGAGTAGGGGAGCTGTTTTTT	CASSPQGVGELFF
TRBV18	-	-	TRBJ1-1	TGTGCCAGCTCCTCGGGGATGAACACTGAAGCTTTCTTT	CASSSGMNTEAFF
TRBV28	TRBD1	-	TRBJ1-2	TGTGCCAGCAGTTCCCCGGACAGGCTATACTATGGCTACACCTTC	CASSSPDRLYYGYTF
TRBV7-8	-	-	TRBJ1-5	TGTGCCAGCAGCCCCAGGGGCAATCAGCCCCAGCATTTT	CASSPRGNQPQHF
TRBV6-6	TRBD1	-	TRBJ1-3	TGTGCCAGCCGCCCGGGGACAGGAAGAAACACCATATATTTT	CASRPGTGRNTIYF
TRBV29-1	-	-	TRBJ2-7	TGCAGCGTTGAACTGAGAGGAGTCTCCTACGAGCAGTACTTC	CSVELRGVSYEQYF
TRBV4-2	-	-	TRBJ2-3	TGTGCCAGCAGCCAAGAATGGCTGCCAACTAGCACAGATACGCAGTATTTT	CASSQEWLPTSTDTQYF
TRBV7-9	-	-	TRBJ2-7	TGTGCCAGCAGCTTAGCGAGGGGACTTGCCTACGAGCAGTACTTC	CASSLARGLAYEQYF
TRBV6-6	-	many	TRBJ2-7	TGTGCCAGCAGCCGGGAAACCTACGAGCAGTACTTC	CASSRETYEQYF
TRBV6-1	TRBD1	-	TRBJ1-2	TGTGCCAGCAGAGATGACAGGGATGGCTACACCTTC	CASRDDRDGYTF
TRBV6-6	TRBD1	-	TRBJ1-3	TGTGCCAGCAGTTATCAGGACAGGCCGGCAAACACCATATATTTT	CASSYQDRPANTIYF
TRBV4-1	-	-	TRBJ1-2	TGCGCCAGCAGCCACCTACAGGGTAACTATGGCTACACCTTC	CASSHLQGNYGYTF
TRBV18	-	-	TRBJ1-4	TGTGCCAGCTCACCAGGGGGGATGAATGAAAAACTGTTTTTT	CASSPGGMNEKLFF
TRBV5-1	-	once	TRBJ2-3	TGCGCCAGCAGCTTGGCTTGGGGCACAGATACGCAGTATTTT	CASSLAWGTDTQYF
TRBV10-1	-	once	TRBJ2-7	TGCGCCAGCAGTGAGGAGGGCCGCTCCTACGAGCAGTACTTC	CASSEEGRSYEQYF
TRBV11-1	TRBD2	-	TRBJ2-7	TGTGCCAGCAGCCCCACTAGCGGGAGTCTCTACGAGCAGTACTTC	CASSPTSGSLYEQYF
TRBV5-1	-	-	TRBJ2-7	TGCGCCAGCAGCGACGTTGAGGGGAGTCCCTACGAGCAGTACTTC	CASSDVEGSPYEQYF
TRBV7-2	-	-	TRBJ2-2	TGTGCCAGCAGCCCACTGTGGACCGGGGAGCTGTTTTTT	CASSPLWTGELFF
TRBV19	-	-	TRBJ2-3	TGTGCCACCAGGGGTCCCACAGATACGCAGTATTTT	CATRGPTDTQYF
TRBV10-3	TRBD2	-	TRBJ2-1	TGTGCCATCAGTGCTAGCGGGAGCGTCTACAATGAGCAGTTCTTC	CAISASGSVYNEQFF